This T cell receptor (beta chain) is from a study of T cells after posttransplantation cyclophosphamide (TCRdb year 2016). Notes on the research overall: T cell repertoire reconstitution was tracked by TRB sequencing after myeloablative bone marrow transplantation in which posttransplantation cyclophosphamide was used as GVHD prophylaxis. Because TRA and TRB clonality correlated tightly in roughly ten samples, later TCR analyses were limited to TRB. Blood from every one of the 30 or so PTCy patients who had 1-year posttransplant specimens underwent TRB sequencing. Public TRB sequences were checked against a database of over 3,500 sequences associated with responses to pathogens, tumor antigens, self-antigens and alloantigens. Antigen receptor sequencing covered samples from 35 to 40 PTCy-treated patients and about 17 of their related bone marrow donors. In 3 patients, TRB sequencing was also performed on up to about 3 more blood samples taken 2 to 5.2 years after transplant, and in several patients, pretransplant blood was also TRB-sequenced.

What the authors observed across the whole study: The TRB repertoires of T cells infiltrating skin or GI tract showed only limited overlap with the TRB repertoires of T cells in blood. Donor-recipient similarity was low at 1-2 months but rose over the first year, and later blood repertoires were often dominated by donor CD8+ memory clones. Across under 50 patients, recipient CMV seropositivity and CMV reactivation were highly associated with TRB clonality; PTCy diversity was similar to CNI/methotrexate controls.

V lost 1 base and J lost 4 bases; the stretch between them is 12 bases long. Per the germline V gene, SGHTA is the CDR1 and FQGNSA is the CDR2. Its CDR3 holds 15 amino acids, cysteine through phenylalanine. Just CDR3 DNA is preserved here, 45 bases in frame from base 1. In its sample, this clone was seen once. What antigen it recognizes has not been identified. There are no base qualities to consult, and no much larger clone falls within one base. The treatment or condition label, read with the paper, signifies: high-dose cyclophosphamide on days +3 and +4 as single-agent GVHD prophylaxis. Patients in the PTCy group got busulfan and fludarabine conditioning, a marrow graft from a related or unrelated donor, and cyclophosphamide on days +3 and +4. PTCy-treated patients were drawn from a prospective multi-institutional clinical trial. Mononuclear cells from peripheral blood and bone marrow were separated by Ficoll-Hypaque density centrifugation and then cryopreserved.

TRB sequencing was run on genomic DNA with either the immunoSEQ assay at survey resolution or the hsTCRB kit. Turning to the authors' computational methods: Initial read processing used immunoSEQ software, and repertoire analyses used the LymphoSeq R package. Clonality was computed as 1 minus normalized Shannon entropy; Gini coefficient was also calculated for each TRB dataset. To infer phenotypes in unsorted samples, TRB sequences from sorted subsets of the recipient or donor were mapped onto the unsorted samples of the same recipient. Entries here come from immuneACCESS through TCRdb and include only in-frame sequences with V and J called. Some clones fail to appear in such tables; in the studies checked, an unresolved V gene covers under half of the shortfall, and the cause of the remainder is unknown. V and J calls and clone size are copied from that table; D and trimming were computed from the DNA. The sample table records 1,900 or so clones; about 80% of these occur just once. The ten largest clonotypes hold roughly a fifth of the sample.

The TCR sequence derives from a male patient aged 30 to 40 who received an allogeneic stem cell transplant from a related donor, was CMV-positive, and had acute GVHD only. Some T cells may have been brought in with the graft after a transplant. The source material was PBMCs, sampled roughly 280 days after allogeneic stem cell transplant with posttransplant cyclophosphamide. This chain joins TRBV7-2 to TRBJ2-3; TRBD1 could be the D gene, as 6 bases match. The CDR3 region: CASSLGGPRPDTQYF. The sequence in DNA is TGTGCCAGCAGCTTAGGGGGGCCAAGGCCAGATACGCAGTATTTT.